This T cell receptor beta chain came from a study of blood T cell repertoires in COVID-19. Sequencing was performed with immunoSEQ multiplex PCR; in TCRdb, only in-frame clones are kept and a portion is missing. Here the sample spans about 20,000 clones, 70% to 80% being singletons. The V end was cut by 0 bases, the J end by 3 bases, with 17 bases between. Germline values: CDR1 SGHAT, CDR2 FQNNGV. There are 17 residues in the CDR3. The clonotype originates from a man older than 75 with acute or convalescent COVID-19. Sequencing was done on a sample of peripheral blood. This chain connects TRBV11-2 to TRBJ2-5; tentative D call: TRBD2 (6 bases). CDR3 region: CASSLDRGWSIKETQYF. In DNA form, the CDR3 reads TGTGCCAGCAGCTTAGATCGGGGGTGGAGTATCAAAGAGACCCAGTACTTC.